Included here is one T cell receptor beta chain sequence, with context. Its antigen is unidentified. Sorted libraries were derived from 800,000 to 1,000,000 CD4+ or CD8+ T cells. The CDR3 has 15 residues. The germline CDR1 and CDR2 sequences are SGHRS and YFSETQ. V lost 0 bases and J lost 7; bases outside the gene matches: 9. This entry is derived from a study of neurological immune-mediated disorders. General study results and limits: Across subjects, expanded clones had no CDR3 amino acid sequences in common, pointing to private repertoires in all groups.

The cDNA was produced through 5'RACE with 10-nucleotide random UMIs. Every sequencing run generated over 180 million TCR-beta sequences from 15-18 subjects. One entry per CDR3 protein results from TCRdb running MiXCR on the 5' RACE reads. The repertoire consists of around 33,000 distinct CDR3 sequences, with 20% to 25% occurring once and the leading ten covering roughly 27%. The chain couples TRBV5-1 to TRBJ1-2, with 7 bases matching TRBD1. This TCR came from a man aged 50 to 59 with HTLV-1-associated myelopathy (HAM/TSP). The source material was CD4+ T cells from blood. The CDR3: CASSLGDRDHGGYTF. CDR3 coding DNA: TGCGCCAGCAGCTTGGGGGACAGAGATCACGGTGGCTACACCTTC.